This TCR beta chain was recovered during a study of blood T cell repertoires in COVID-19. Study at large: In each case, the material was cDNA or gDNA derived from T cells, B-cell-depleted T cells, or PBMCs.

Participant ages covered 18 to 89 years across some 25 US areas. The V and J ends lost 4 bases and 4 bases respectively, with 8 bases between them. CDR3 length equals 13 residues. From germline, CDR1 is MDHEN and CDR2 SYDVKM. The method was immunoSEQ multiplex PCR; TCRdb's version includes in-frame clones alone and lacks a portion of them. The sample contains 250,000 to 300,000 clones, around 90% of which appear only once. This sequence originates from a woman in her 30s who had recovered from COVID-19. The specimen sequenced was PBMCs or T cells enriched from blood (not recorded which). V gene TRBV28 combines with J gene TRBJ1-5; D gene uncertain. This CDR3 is CASSYRGNQPQHF. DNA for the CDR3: TGTGCCAGCAGTTATAGAGGGAATCAGCCCCAGCATTTT.